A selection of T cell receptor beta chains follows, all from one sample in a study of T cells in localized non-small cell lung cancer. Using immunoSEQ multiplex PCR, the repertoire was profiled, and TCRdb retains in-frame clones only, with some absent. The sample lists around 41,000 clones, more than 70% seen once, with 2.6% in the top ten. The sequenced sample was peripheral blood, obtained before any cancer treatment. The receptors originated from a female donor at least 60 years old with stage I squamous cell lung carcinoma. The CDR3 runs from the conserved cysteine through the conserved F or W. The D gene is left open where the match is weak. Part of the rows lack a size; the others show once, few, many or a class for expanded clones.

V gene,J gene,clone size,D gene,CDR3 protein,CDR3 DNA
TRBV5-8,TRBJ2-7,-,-,CASSFLKQRGEQYF,TGTGCCAGCAGCTTCCTAAAACAGCGAGGCGAGCAGTACTTC
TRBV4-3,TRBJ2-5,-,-,CASSQDSRLDQETQYF,TGCGCCAGCAGCCAAGATTCCCGACTAGACCAAGAGACCCAGTACTTC
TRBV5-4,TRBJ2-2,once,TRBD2,CASSLGTSGVDGELFF,TGTGCCAGCAGCTTGGGGACTAGCGGGGTTGACGGGGAGCTGTTTTTT
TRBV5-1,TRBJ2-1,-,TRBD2,CASSLTSGGGVEQFF,TGCGCCAGCAGCTTGACTAGCGGAGGAGGCGTTGAGCAGTTCTTC
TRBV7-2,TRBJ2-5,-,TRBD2,CASSLGGAGGPQETQYF,TGTGCCAGCAGCTTGGGCGGGGCGGGAGGGCCCCAAGAGACCCAGTACTTC
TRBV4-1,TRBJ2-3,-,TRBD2,CASSRAGGIDTQYF,TGCGCCAGCAGCCGAGCGGGAGGGATAGATACGCAGTATTTT
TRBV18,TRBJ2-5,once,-,CASSPQFQETQYF,TGTGCCAGCTCACCACAGTTTCAGGAGACCCAGTACTTC
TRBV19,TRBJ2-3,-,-,CASSIEGSLDTQYF,TGTGCCAGTAGTATCGAGGGGTCCCTAGATACGCAGTATTTT
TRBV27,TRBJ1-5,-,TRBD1,CASSPRTGNNQPQHF,TGTGCCAGCAGTCCCAGGACAGGGAACAATCAGCCCCAGCATTTT
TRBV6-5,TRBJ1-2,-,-,CASSYKLSDGYTF,TGTGCCAGCAGTTACAAGTTGTCGGACGGCTACACCTTC